The entry below gives a single TCR beta chain sequence along with its context. The data derive from a study of cytomegalovirus exposure and HLA in healthy donors. Study context: Genetic ancestry analysis placed 81% of the 350 to 500 donors that were genotyped in the Caucasian-associated cluster.

The PCR ran on 60 Vbeta and 13 Jbeta primers. The assay was immunoSEQ multiplex PCR, and TCRdb's table has in-frame clones only and misses some. The table lists 84,000 or so clones, around four fifths of them singletons. The germline V and J ends were trimmed by 3 bases and 4 bases, with 10 bases remaining between them. The CDR3 spans 15 residues. Looked up from germline, CDR1 is LNHNV and CDR2 is YYDKDF (reference sequence). The chain has TRBV15 and TRBJ2-6; TRBD1 might be the D (6 bases). The sequencing input was PBMCs. The TCR originated in a boy younger than 18 in good health and CMV-seronegative. Written as DNA, the CDR3 is TGTGCCACCAGCAGCAGGGGTTACGGGGCCAACGTCCTGACTTTC. Translated: CATSSRGYGANVLTF. The full variable domain, completed using reference TRBV15 and TRBJ2-6, is DAMVIQNPRYQVTQFGKPVTLSCSQTLNHNVMYWYQQKSSQAPKLLFHYYDKDFNNEADTPDNFQSRRPNTSFCFLDIRSPGLGDTAMYLCATSSRGYGANVLTFGAGSRLTVL.